This T cell receptor (beta chain) was observed in a study of cytomegalovirus exposure and HLA in healthy donors (dated by TCRdb to between 2016 and 2019). At the level of the whole study: An earlier analysis of several hundred of the donors reported 276 Gb of sequence data and 95 million to 120 million unique TCR beta sequences obtained from roughly 170 million T cells. Among roughly 370 genotyped donors of the cohort, an average of approximately 240,000 unique TCR beta nucleotide sequences were sequenced per donor, around 20% of them non-productive. Every repertoire in the discovery cohort had been generated on one and the same sequencing platform. In addition to the first cohort of hundreds of subjects, a separate validation cohort of approximately 110 different subjects was used. To predict cytomegalovirus infection status, the study combined high-throughput TCR immunosequencing, statistical association of individual TCRs with disease status, and machine learning. Class I and class II HLA loci were covered by the typing at four-digit resolution. A later analysis re-examined previously published TCR beta repertoires from around 670 donors and added high-resolution HLA genotyping to investigate patterns of TCR occurrence. The number of typed donors differed by locus: about 620-640 for A, B, C, DRB1 and DQB1; approximately 520 for DQA1; 606 for DPA1; and 400 to 480 for DPB1. Of the roughly 390 genotyped donors, 81% fell in the genetic ancestry cluster associated with self-reported Caucasian donors. The later analysis used no new phenotypic data to find candidate immune exposures, relying instead on TCR beta sequences and their occurrence across donors. Alongside the repertoire data, information on donor age, sex, ethnicity and CMV serostatus was compiled. The study aimed to test whether signatures of past pathogen exposure could be identified by cataloging public T cell receptors. Because of strong linkage in the cohort, 4 to 6 DR-DQ haplotypes were treated as single units for association and clustering. Genome-wide SNP genotypes for about 65% of the 666 donors were used in a later genetic analysis, which treated that subset as a discovery cohort. An early release covering 550 to 650 HLA-typed donors comprised approximately 300 gigabases of sequencing data and 85 million or so unique TCR sequences. The study profiled the T cell repertoires of more than 500 subjects by immunosequencing and related them to cytomegalovirus serostatus. To decide whether each TCR beta V gene segment behaved as functional or pseudogenic, an earlier analysis of some 600 of the donors relied on high-throughput TCR beta sequencing.

To note about this clone: Its specific antigen is unknown. One base away there is no much larger clone; base qualities are not given.

General study outcomes and caveats: Three of the identified cytomegalovirus-associated TCR beta chains were confirmed in vitro to be specific for cytomegalovirus antigens. In an earlier analysis of around 600 of the donors, most TCR beta V segments were observed in productive rearrangements about 87% or about 30% of the time, broadly matching IMGT annotations. Linkage disequilibrium might explain the correlated functional status among segregating V segments, but an unknown experimental factor could not be ruled out. Strong co-occurrence of HLA alleles, especially DR and DQ, made assigning TCR associations to individual alleles difficult. The only immune exposure information available for the cohort was CMV serostatus. In a later analysis, TCR association rates were found to vary across HLA loci, with the most associated TCRs seen for DRB1 alleles and the fewest for HLA-C alleles. Because HLA typing was unavailable for some donors at each locus, only the typed subset was used in association tests. In a later analysis, HLA-associated TCR beta chains showed more clonal expansion and lower generation probabilities than non-associated chains that were equally common. The authors suggested that the approach could potentially be extended to other disease states and immunological phenotypes. At a false discovery rate of 0.05, a later analysis linked under 20,000 TCR beta sequences to specific HLA alleles. While some public TCRs were present in many individuals, most TCR sequences turned up only very rarely across donors. In a later genetic analysis, a missense DCLRE1C variant was associated with V-gene and J-gene trimming of TCR beta chains, and the association was replicated in an independent cohort. Sequencing depth was assumed to be roughly uniform across donors in the presence/absence analyses, though that assumption may not hold. According to a later analysis, most CMV-associated TCR beta chains appeared to be HLA-restricted, and the HLA associations seemed to be driven largely by CMV exposure. Because the 87-base-pair reads could not distinguish some IMGT-functional V segments, including TRBV6-2 and TRBV6-3, those segments were excluded. Several of the top co-occurrence clusters appeared to be linked to parvovirus B19, influenza, CMV and Epstein-Barr virus, according to a later analysis. Compared with the approximately 670-donor mean, donors in an Asian-associated ancestry cluster had fewer N-insertions in productive TCRs, according to a later genetic analysis. A cluster of highly shared sequence variants was judged likely to represent a technical artifact of the sequencing pipeline. The classifier was reported to diagnose cytomegalovirus status with high specificity and sensitivity in both the original and validation cohorts. A further reported finding was that TCR beta sequences accurately predicted the HLA-A and HLA-B alleles for most subjects in the first cohort. A total of 150 to 200 TCR beta chains were listed by the study as associated with cytomegalovirus. In this cohort, only TCR beta chains were sequenced, and detectable features were limited by the absence of alpha or paired-chain data. The earlier analysis of about 600 of the donors excluded roughly 17 rarely observed V segments, including chromosome 9 orphons, because counts were too low.

The cohort consisted of hundreds of healthy bone marrow donors. Cohort members were all nominally healthy when sampled, although unrecorded immune exposures were likely present. The donor was CMV seropositive and was included in the group of approximately 300 seropositive cohort members. Every donor gave a peripheral blood sample, and the peripheral blood mononuclear cells from that sample were used for TCR beta sequencing. The Qiagen DNeasy Blood Extraction Kit was used to extract genomic DNA from the blood cell samples. Receptor amplification or capture employed the immunoSEQ multiplex PCR assay. For the multiplex PCR, a mixture combining 60 forward primers for TCR Vbeta segments and 13 reverse primers for TCR Jbeta segments was used. The CDR3 region of rearranged TCR beta genes was amplified from genomic DNA with a multiplex PCR assay. The Illumina HiSeq System was used to sequence the amplified TCR beta libraries as 87-base-pair reads. The original pipeline was this. In a later analysis, some 80 million unique TCR beta chains were counted across the 666 repertoires, and approximately 9.9 million of these chains were shared by at least two donors. Raw reads were error-corrected and collapsed into unique sequences by a nearest-neighbor algorithm in which closely related sequences were merged to remove PCR and sequencing errors. Alignment of CDR3 sequences to IMGT reference sequences was used to assign V, D and J gene segments. Each retained sequence needed at least a six-nucleotide match to both a V gene segment and a J gene segment. Rearrangements were classified as productive when the CDR3 lacked stop codons and remained in frame with V and J, and all other rearrangements were classified as non-productive. Following IMGT convention, CDR3 was defined as the stretch from the second conserved V-encoded cysteine up to the conserved J-encoded phenylalanine. The earlier analysis of 587 of the donors excluded sequences that lacked an unambiguous match to a single V gene segment. An earlier analysis of fewer than 750 of the donors called V segments functional above 56.7% productive rearrangements and segregating when the between-donor standard deviation exceeded 5%. A statistical classification framework was built to diagnose cytomegalovirus status from the catalog of TCR beta chain sequences. A later analysis assigned V and J genes by comparing TCR nucleotide sequences with IMGT/GENE-DB human TR gene sequences. In a later analysis, CDR3 sequences and most-parsimonious VDJ recombination scenarios were assigned using the TCRdist pipeline. In a later analysis, each TCR beta chain was defined by its CDR3 amino acid sequence together with its V-gene family, and reads lacking a unique V-gene family were excluded. In a later analysis, around 650 highly shared, low-generation-probability nucleotide sequences were removed to address suspected cross-contamination and a sequencing artifact. In a later analysis, a clonal expansion index was calculated for each public chain from normalized within-repertoire ranks of inferred template counts. A later analysis computed generation probabilities with a VDJ recombination model fitted to out-of-frame rearrangements, and checked the results against IGoR. A later analysis scored TCR-TCR, TCR-HLA and TCR-CMV co-occurrence with hypergeometric tests, applying a repertoire-size bias correction to TCR pairs. False discovery rates were estimated in a later analysis by permuting HLA or CMV assignments 20 times. A later analysis grouped co-occurring TCRs with DBSCAN, adding TCRdist sequence similarity when clustering within HLA-allele-positive subsets. For co-occurrence clustering, repertoires with fewer than 30,000 or more than 120,000 public chains were excluded, along with several repertoires with anomalous nucleotide sharing. Entries here come from immuneACCESS through TCRdb and include only in-frame sequences with V and J called. Some clones fail to appear in such tables; in the studies checked, an unresolved V gene covers under half of the shortfall, and the cause of the remainder is unknown. V and J calls and clone size are as listed in that table; D and trimming were resolved from the DNA. For this sample the table gives under 100,000 clones, of which around 70% were detected only once. Together, the top ten hold roughly 15% of the sample.

The junction carries 19 bases between V and J, which are trimmed by 4 bases and 8 bases respectively. From its cysteine to its phenylalanine, the CDR3 spans 16 amino acids. The kept DNA is CDR3 alone, 48 bases in frame from the first base. Taken from the germline V gene (reference sequence), the CDR1 and CDR2 loops are SGHNT and YYREEE. This receptor chain uses TRBV5-4 and TRBJ1-6; possibly the D gene is TRBD1, per 6 matching bases. This clonotype was sampled from a woman between 45 and 60 years old in good health and CMV-seropositive. Sequencing was carried out using PBMCs. The CDR3 corresponds to CASSPKDSRGDSPLHF. The DNA reads as follows: TGTGCCAGCAGCCCGAAGGACAGTCGAGGGGATTCACCCCTCCACTTT. Where the CDR3 stops, the reference TRBV5-4 and TRBJ1-6 genes take over; the full variable domain is ETGVTQSPTHLIKTRGQQVTLRCSSQSGHNTVSWYQQALGQGPQFIFQYYREEENGRGNFPPRFSGLQFPNYSSELNVNALELDDSALYLCASSPKDSRGDSPLHFGNGTRLTVT.